Presented here are 15 T cell receptor beta chains from one specimen sequenced in a study of blood T cell repertoires in COVID-19. Measured with immunoSEQ multiplex PCR; TCRdb has only the in-frame clones, and not every one. The sample carries about 170,000 clones, more than 75% recorded once. The sample consisted of peripheral blood. These receptor sequences come from a man in his late teens or twenties with COVID-19, enrolled during active disease.

The V and J genes are TRBV28 and TRBJ1-5; 7 positions agree with TRBD1. The CDR3 sequence is 16 residues long. CDR1 and CDR2 (germline): MDHEN, SYDVKM. The junction had 9 bases not matched to a gene; V was cut back by 5 bases and J by 2 bases. CDR3 protein: CASSPPGGWGNQPQHF. CDR3 coding DNA: TGTGCCAGCAGTCCTCCAGGGGGGTGGGGCAATCAGCCCCAGCATTTT.

The chain uses TRBV27 and TRBJ2-1; 8 bases fit TRBD2. The V segment lost 2 bases and the J segment 1 base; nucleotides outside the gene matches: 1. CDR3 length equals 15 residues. Germline CDR1 and CDR2: MNHEY and SMNVEV (reference sequence). For the CDR3, the DNA is TGTGCCAGCAGTTTACGCGGGAGGTCCTACAATGAGCAGTTCTTC. Encoded protein: CASSLRGRSYNEQFF.

The chain recombines TRBV4-3 with TRBJ2-1, with a tentative D call TRBD2 (5 bases). V was clipped by 0 bases and J by 6 bases, with 15 bases between them. The CDR3 is made up of 16 amino acids. From germline, CDR1 is LGHNA and CDR2 YSLEER. Here the CDR3 reads CASSQEEGSRVNEQFF. The CDR3 coding sequence is TGCGCCAGCAGCCAAGAGGAAGGGAGTAGGGTCAATGAGCAGTTCTTC.

This chain links TRBV28 with TRBJ2-1, with 10 bases that match TRBD2. V trimming: 6 bases; J trimming: 6 bases; junction bases outside the gene matches: 8. Germline V gene lookup returns CDR1 MDHEN and CDR2 SYDVKM. CDR3 length: 15 amino acids. The DNA of the CDR3 is TGTGCCAGCAGGAGGCGCACTAGCGGGACCAATGAGCAGTTCTTC. Protein: CASRRRTSGTNEQFF.

This clone was observed once. The V call is TRBV28, the J call TRBJ2-2; 10 nucleotides align to TRBD2. V dropped 2 bases and J dropped 0; count of bases not matched to a gene: 3. The CDR3 is 17 residues long. Per germline, CDR1 MDHEN and CDR2 SYDVKM. Here the CDR3 reads CASSLRLAGTNTGELFF. CDR3 in DNA: TGTGCCAGCAGTTTAAGACTAGCGGGTACGAACACCGGGGAGCTGTTTTTT.

V usage is TRBV10-1 and J usage is TRBJ2-2; D is possibly TRBD1 (5 bases). The CDR3 is made up of 16 amino acids. The germline gives CDR1 WNHNN, CDR2 SYGVQD (reference sequence). Trimming removed 4 bases from V and 0 bases from J, with 12 bases in between. The CDR3 DNA reads TGCGCCAGCAGTGGGACAACCACACCGAACACCGGGGAGCTGTTTTTT. Protein product: CASSGTTTPNTGELFF.

The gene calls are TRBV5-8 and TRBJ2-6, with 7 bases that match TRBD2. The CDR3 has 14 amino acids. Trimming took 4 bases from V and 3 from J; bases not matched to a gene: 1. Germline loops: CDR1 SGHTS, CDR2 YDEGEE. This CDR3 is CASSREGGANVLTF. In DNA form, the CDR3 reads TGTGCCAGCAGCAGGGAGGGTGGGGCCAACGTCCTGACTTTC.

The gene calls are TRBV27 and TRBJ1-1; 7 nucleotides align to TRBD1. The CDR3 has 16 residues. The junction had 6 bases not matched to a gene; V was cut back by 0 bases and J by 2 bases. Germline CDR1 MNHEY, CDR2 SMNVEV (reference sequence). The CDR3 DNA reads TGTGCCAGCAGTTTATCACCACCAGGGGGAAACACTGAAGCTTTCTTT. This encodes CASSLSPPGGNTEAFF.

About this clone: One end of the junction varies from germline; a read error may be responsible. The genes are TRBV6-5 and TRBJ1-4; 12 bases are a match to TRBD1. Germline V gene sequence: CDR1 MNHEY, CDR2 SVGAGI. This CDR3 comprises 14 residues. The CDR3 is CASSSGTGGRKLLF. The CDR3 nucleotides read TGTGCCAGCAGTTCCGGGACAGGGGGCAGAAAACTGCTTTTT.

The gene calls are TRBV9 and TRBJ2-4; TRBD1 matches 8 bases. V dropped 3 bases and J dropped 9; count of bases not matched to a gene: 2. This CDR3 spans 12 amino acids. Per the germline V gene, CDR1 is SGDLS and CDR2 is YYNGEE. The CDR3 sequence is CASSGGQGIQYF. CDR3 DNA sequence: TGTGCCAGCAGCGGTGGACAGGGCATTCAGTACTTC.

The CDR3 is CASSLRGADEQFF. CDR3 nucleotides: TGTGCCAGCAGTTTGCGGGGGGCTGATGAGCAGTTCTTC. The genes are TRBV12-3 or TRBV12-4 and TRBJ2-1; the match to TRBD2 covers 8 bases. V was clipped by 3 bases and J by 8 bases; unmatched bases: 3. The CDR3 is 13 amino acids.

This clone was observed once. The gene calls are TRBV27 and TRBJ2-4; TRBD1 matches at 9 bases. CDR3 size: 14 residues. Trimming took 5 bases from V and 2 from J; bases not matched to a gene: 1. Germline V gene sequence: CDR1 MNHEY, CDR2 SMNVEV (reference sequence). The CDR3 region is CASSGTGSKNIQYF. CDR3 bases: TGTGCCAGCAGTGGGACAGGGTCCAAAAACATTCAGTACTTC.

The rearrangement joins TRBV2 to TRBJ2-2; no reliable D call. The CDR3 extends over 14 amino acids. Trimming took off 3 bases at V and 2 bases at J, with 7 bases between the two ends. Germline assignment: CDR1 SNHLY and CDR2 FYNNEI. CDR3 region: CASSDISNTGELFF. In DNA, the CDR3 is TGTGCCAGCAGTGATATTAGTAACACCGGGGAGCTGTTTTTT. Drawing the rest from reference TRBV2 and TRBJ2-2, the complete variable domain is EPEVTQTPSHQVTQMGQEVILRCVPISNHLYFYWYRQILGQKVEFLVSFYNNEISEKSEIFDDQFSVERPDGSNFTLKIRSTKLEDSAMYFCASSDISNTGELFFGEGSRLTVL.

The gene calls are TRBV6-2 or TRBV6-3 and TRBJ1-2, with D maybe TRBD1 (6 bases). This CDR3 is built from 14 residues. Germline CDR1 MNHEY, CDR2 SVGEGT. Trimming pared 2 bases from V and 0 bases from J, leaving 7 bases between. CDR3 region: CASSYDRTNYGYTF. The CDR3 bases are TGTGCCAGCAGTTACGACAGGACTAACTATGGCTACACCTTC.

The chain links TRBV5-1 to TRBJ2-2; 9 nucleotides match TRBD1. J was trimmed by 3 bases and V by 0 bases; bases with no gene match: 0. Looked up from germline, CDR1 is SGHRS and CDR2 is YFSETQ. The CDR3 runs 15 residues. The CDR3 region has the DNA TGCGCCAGCAGCTTGGGACAGGGGGACACCGGGGAGCTGTTTTTT. This translates into CASSLGQGDTGELFF.